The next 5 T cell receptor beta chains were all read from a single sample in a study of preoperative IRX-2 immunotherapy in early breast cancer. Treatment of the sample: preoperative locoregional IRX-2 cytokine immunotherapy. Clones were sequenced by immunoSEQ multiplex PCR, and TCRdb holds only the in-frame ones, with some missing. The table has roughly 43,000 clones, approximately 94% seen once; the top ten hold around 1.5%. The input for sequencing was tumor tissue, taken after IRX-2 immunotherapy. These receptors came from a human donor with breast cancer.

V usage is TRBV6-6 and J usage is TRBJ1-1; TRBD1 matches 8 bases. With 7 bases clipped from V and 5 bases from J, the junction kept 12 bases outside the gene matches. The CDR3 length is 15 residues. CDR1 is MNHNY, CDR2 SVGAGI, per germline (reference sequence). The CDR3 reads CASTAAGGGRTEAFF. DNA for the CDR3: TGTGCCAGCACTGCTGCAGGGGGCGGCAGGACTGAAGCTTTCTTT.

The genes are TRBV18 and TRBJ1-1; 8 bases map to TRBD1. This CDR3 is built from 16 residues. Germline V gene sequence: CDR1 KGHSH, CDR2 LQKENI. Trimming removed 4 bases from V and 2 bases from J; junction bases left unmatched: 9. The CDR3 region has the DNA TGTGCCAGCTCACGGTCAGGGGGCGAGAGAAACACTGAAGCTTTCTTT. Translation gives CASSRSGGERNTEAFF. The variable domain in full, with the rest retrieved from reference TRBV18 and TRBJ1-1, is NAGVMQNPRHLVRRRGQEARLRCSPMKGHSHVYWYRQLPEEGLKFMVYLQKENIIDESGMPKERFSAEFPKEGPSILRIQQVVRGDSAAYFCASSRSGGERNTEAFFGQGTRLTVV.

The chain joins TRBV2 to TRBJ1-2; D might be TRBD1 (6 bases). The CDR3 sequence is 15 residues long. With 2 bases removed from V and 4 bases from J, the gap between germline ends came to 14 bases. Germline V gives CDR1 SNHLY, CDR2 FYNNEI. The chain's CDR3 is CASSEYGTSGYGYTF. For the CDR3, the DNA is TGTGCCAGCAGTGAATACGGGACATCGGGCTATGGCTACACCTTC.

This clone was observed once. This CDR3 reads CASSVSQGIGETQYF. The DNA of the CDR3 is TGTGCCAGCAGTGTCTCACAGGGGATAGGGGAGACCCAGTACTTC. This sequence joins TRBV28 and TRBJ2-5; TRBD1 matches at 7 bases. The CDR3 contains 15 residues. With V trimmed by 5 bases and J by 5 bases, 11 bases remained unmatched. Germline CDR1 and CDR2: MDHEN and SYDVKM.

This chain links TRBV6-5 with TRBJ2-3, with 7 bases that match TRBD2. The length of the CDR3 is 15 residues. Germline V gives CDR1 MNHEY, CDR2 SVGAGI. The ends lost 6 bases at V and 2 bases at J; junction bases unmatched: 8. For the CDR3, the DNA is TGTGCCAGCAGCCTCGAGGGGAGGGCCACAGATACGCAGTATTTT. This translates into CASSLEGRATDTQYF.